Listed here are 22 T cell receptor beta chains from one sample, sequenced in a study of T cells in tuberculosis. Sorting used thawed, overnight-rested PBMC stained with anti-CD3, a viability dye and GMM-loaded CD1B tetramer. The lipid loaded on the CD1B tetramers was C32 glucose monomycolate from Rhodococcus equi. Method: immunoSEQ multiplex PCR; TCRdb's copy keeps in-frame clones and lacks some. The sample lists about 58,000 clones, roughly 87% occurring once. Sequencing was carried out using CD1b-GMM tetramer-negative cells sorted from PBMCs. The receptors stem from an adult woman with latent tuberculosis.

This chain uses TRBV6-1 with TRBJ1-1, with 7 bases lining up with TRBD1. The V gene end was trimmed by 2 bases and the J gene end by 3 bases; junction bases not matched to a gene: 3. This CDR3 has 14 amino acids. Germline CDR1 MNHNS, CDR2 SASEGT. CDR3 residues: CASSELGQYTEAFF. The CDR3 DNA follows: TGTGCCAGCAGTGAACTGGGACAGTACACTGAAGCTTTCTTT.

The chain uses TRBV5-4 and TRBJ2-3, with TRBD2 as a possible D gene (6 bases). The length of the CDR3 is 15 residues. Germline V lookup: CDR1 SGHNT, CDR2 YYREEE (reference sequence). The V gene lost 2 bases and the J gene lost 3 bases, with 13 bases spanning the gap. DNA of the CDR3: TGTGCCAGCAGCTTTACTAGCACGGGAACAGATACGCAGTATTTT. Translation gives CASSFTSTGTDTQYF. Complete variable domain (other parts from reference TRBV5-4 and TRBJ2-3): ETGVTQSPTHLIKTRGQQVTLRCSSQSGHNTVSWYQQALGQGPQFIFQYYREEENGRGNFPPRFSGLQFPNYSSELNVNALELDDSALYLCASSFTSTGTDTQYFGPGTRLTVL.

The gene calls are TRBV4-2 and TRBJ2-1; TRBD2 matches at 11 bases. The CDR3 is 17 amino acids. Germline CDR1 and CDR2: LGHNA and YNFKEQ. The trim removed 2 bases at V and 2 bases at J, leaving 5 bases unmatched. The CDR3 is CASSQSLAGGPYNEQFF. Here the CDR3 DNA reads TGTGCCAGCAGCCAAAGCCTAGCGGGGGGCCCCTACAATGAGCAGTTCTTC.

V and J are TRBV10-3 and TRBJ1-5; D might be TRBD1 (6 bases). Between the trimmed V and J ends, which lost 4 bases and 4 bases, there was a span of 14 bases. Germline lookup yields CDR1 ENHRY and CDR2 SYGVKD. This CDR3 is built from 15 residues. CDR3 protein: CAISGHRVVNQPQHF. For the CDR3, the DNA is TGTGCCATCAGTGGGCACAGGGTGGTAAATCAGCCCCAGCATTTT.

The rearrangement uses TRBV28 and TRBJ2-7, with 9 bases identical to TRBD1. V shed 6 bases, J shed 4 bases, and the junction held 7 bases outside the gene matches. Germline V CDR1 and CDR2: MDHEN, SYDVKM. The CDR3 covers 14 residues. As DNA, the CDR3 is TGTGCCAGCAGGAGGGGACAGGGTACTTACGAGCAGTACTTC. It encodes CASRRGQGTYEQYF.

This clone was seen just once. CDR3 coding DNA: TGTGCCAGCAGCCAAGCGGACAGGGGGCTTTCACCCCTCCACTTT. Protein product: CASSQADRGLSPLHF. The chain employs TRBV4-2 and TRBJ1-6; 11 positions match TRBD1. Per the germline V gene, CDR1 is LGHNA and CDR2 is YNFKEQ. Germline trimming cut 1 base from V and 9 bases from J; bases unmatched to any gene: 2. The CDR3 is 15 residues long.

The chain recombines TRBV2 with TRBJ2-5; D unclear. The length of the CDR3 is 14 residues. Germline V CDR1 and CDR2: SNHLY, FYNNEI. The V end lost 2 bases, the J end lost 5 bases, and 12 bases lay between the germline ends. As DNA, the CDR3 is TGTGCCAGCAGTGAAATCCTCACATGGGAGACCCAGTACTTC. This sequence encodes CASSEILTWETQYF.

This chain uses TRBV4-2 with TRBJ2-2, with 10 bases identical to TRBD2. V trimming: 0 bases; J trimming: 4 bases; junction bases outside the gene matches: 8. Germline V lookup: CDR1 LGHNA, CDR2 YNFKEQ. CDR3 length: 18 amino acids. The CDR3 coding sequence is TGTGCCAGCAGCCAAGAAACAGCGGGGGGGCTTAGCACCGGGGAGCTGTTTTTT. Its protein is CASSQETAGGLSTGELFF.

This chain uses TRBV7-6 with TRBJ2-1; TRBD2 agrees at 12 bases. This CDR3 is 17 amino acids long. The V segment lost 2 bases and the J segment 2 bases; nucleotides outside the gene matches: 4. Germline V gene lookup returns CDR1 SGHVS and CDR2 FNYEAQ. The CDR3 loop is CASSLSLAGGAYNEQFF. The CDR3 DNA reads TGTGCCAGCAGCTTAAGCCTAGCGGGGGGGGCCTACAATGAGCAGTTCTTC.

This rearrangement joins TRBV7-9 to TRBJ1-2; perhaps TRBD1 as D (6 bases). Germline V gene data show CDR1 as SEHNR and CDR2 as FQNEAQ (reference sequence). V lost 0 bases and J lost 2, with 7 bases in between. This CDR3 is built from 14 residues. CDR3 bases: TGTGCCAGCAGCTTAGCGGACAGAAACTATGGCTACACCTTC. Its translation is CASSLADRNYGYTF.

The chain is built from TRBV9 and TRBJ1-2, with 7 bases identical to TRBD1. The CDR3 has 16 amino acids. The V segment lost 3 bases and the J segment 6 bases; nucleotides outside the gene matches: 14. CDR1 SGDLS and CDR2 YYNGEE come from the germline V gene. The CDR3 DNA reads as TGTGCCAGCAGCGACTCCCACGTGAAGGGGGCAAATGGCTACACCTTC. It yields the protein CASSDSHVKGANGYTF.

This chain links TRBV6-4 with TRBJ2-2; 8 bases are shared with TRBD2. The CDR3 has 17 residues. In germline, CDR1 is MRHNA, CDR2 SNTAGT. With 0 bases clipped from V and 1 base from J, the junction kept 4 bases outside the gene matches. The CDR3: CASSDSPAGVNTGELFF. The CDR3 DNA reads as TGTGCCAGCAGTGACTCCCCAGCGGGAGTGAACACCGGGGAGCTGTTTTTT.

This chain uses TRBV28 with TRBJ1-2; D not certain. The ends were cut back, 3 bases at V and 3 bases at J, with 8 bases in the middle. Germline values: CDR1 MDHEN, CDR2 SYDVKM. The CDR3 has 13 amino acids. The CDR3 sequence: CASSFTTDYGYTF. CDR3 sequence (DNA): TGTGCCAGCAGTTTTACAACAGACTATGGCTACACCTTC.

The chain couples TRBV4-2 to TRBJ2-1; 10 bases are a match to TRBD2. Germline trimming cut 2 bases from V and 6 bases from J; bases unmatched to any gene: 19. CDR1 and CDR2 (germline): LGHNA, YNFKEQ. The CDR3 runs to 20 residues. The CDR3 DNA follows: TGTGCCAGCAGCCAACTTGATTTTAGCGGGAGGACTGGTTATTCCAATGAGCAGTTCTTC. Its protein is CASSQLDFSGRTGYSNEQFF.

The chain carries TRBV30 and TRBJ2-7; D perhaps matches TRBD2 (5 bases). The CDR3 consists of 13 residues. V was cut by 3 bases and J by 4 bases, with 13 bases left in between. Per germline, CDR1 GTSNPN and CDR2 SVGIG (reference sequence). CDR3 sequence reads: CAWRPVGGYEQYF. CDR3 sequence (DNA): TGTGCCTGGAGGCCTGTGGGCGGGTACGAGCAGTACTTC.

This rearrangement joins TRBV11-2 to TRBJ1-2; 9 positions match TRBD1. The CDR3 totals 19 residues. The germline gives CDR1 SGHAT, CDR2 FQNNGV. The V and J ends lost 1 base and 2 bases, in that order; junction bases with no gene match: 14. The CDR3 DNA reads TGTGCCAGCAGCTTAGCTCCCGATACCACAGGGGGCGAGAACTATGGCTACACCTTC. Translated, it gives CASSLAPDTTGGENYGYTF.

This clone was seen a single time. The chain couples TRBV7-9 to TRBJ2-5; D possibly corresponds to TRBD1 (5 bases). The CDR3 is made up of 15 amino acids. CDR1 and CDR2 (germline): SEHNR, FQNEAQ (reference sequence). Trimming pared 1 base from V and 5 bases from J, leaving 14 bases between. This CDR3 is CASSLDAGRRETQYF. CDR3 sequence (DNA): TGTGCCAGCAGCTTAGATGCAGGGCGACGGGAGACCCAGTACTTC.

This rearrangement joins TRBV14 to TRBJ1-1; tentatively, D is TRBD1 (5 bases). Trimming removed 4 bases from V and 5 bases from J, with 14 bases in between. The CDR3 runs to 14 residues. CDR1 is SGHDN, CDR2 FVKESK, per germline. Here the CDR3 DNA reads TGTGCCAGCAGCCTTTATCCAGGGAGGACTGAAGCTTTCTTT. Translated, it gives CASSLYPGRTEAFF.

The genes are TRBV6-6 and TRBJ2-1, with D unresolved. Trimming removed 6 bases from V and 7 bases from J, with 10 bases in between. This CDR3 has 12 amino acids. The germline gives CDR1 MNHNY, CDR2 SVGAGI (reference sequence). In DNA, the CDR3 is TGTGCCAGCAGAGCGCGGCCGAATGAGCAGTTCTTC. This sequence encodes CASRARPNEQFF.

The chain has TRBV28 and TRBJ2-1; TRBD2 aligns across 7 bases. Germline CDR1 MDHEN, CDR2 SYDVKM. The ends lost 3 bases at V and 1 base at J; junction bases unmatched: 6. This CDR3 is built from 16 residues. In DNA form, the CDR3 reads TGTGCCAGCAGTTTGGCTAGCGGAGCTTCCTACAATGAGCAGTTCTTC. It is translated as CASSLASGASYNEQFF.

V is TRBV4-2 and J is TRBJ2-7, with D perhaps matching TRBD2 (5 bases). V lost 0 bases and J lost 4, with 16 bases in between. This CDR3 has 16 amino acids. Germline V gives CDR1 LGHNA, CDR2 YNFKEQ. The CDR3 DNA follows: TGTGCCAGCAGCCAAGATATACTAGGTCATGAATACGAGCAGTACTTC. It specifies CASSQDILGHEYEQYF.

J is TRBJ1-2 and V is TRBV7-8, with D tentatively TRBD1 (5 bases). This CDR3 region has 15 residues. V lost 1 base, J lost 0 bases, and 9 bases lay in between. Germline CDR1 reads SGHVS; CDR2 reads FQNEAQ. In nucleotides, the CDR3 is TGTGCCAGCAGCTTAGACAGGATAGCTAACTATGGCTACACCTTC. Protein: CASSLDRIANYGYTF.